The rows below give T cell receptor beta chains drawn from one sample of a study of cytomegalovirus exposure and HLA in healthy donors. TCRdb's copy holds only in-frame clones and misses some; the assay was immunoSEQ multiplex PCR. The sample contains roughly 170,000 clones, around four fifths of which appear only once. The sample was PBMCs. The receptors were gathered from a man aged 25-45 years in good health and CMV-seronegative. Each CDR3 is given with its conserved first and last residue. A D gene is named only where the DNA matches it firmly. The listing skips clone size in some rows; elsewhere it reads once, few, many or a size class.

>TRBJ2-3|TRBD2|TRBV13|17|.
TGTGCCAGCAGCCCCCGGACTAGCGGGAGTAGTACAGATACGCAGTATTTT
CASSPRTSGSSTDTQYF
>TRBJ2-3|TRBD2|TRBV30|18|.
TGTGCCTGGACCCCGGGAGGTAGCGGGTCCGGGAGAGCGGATACGCAGTATTTT
CAWTPGGSGSGRADTQYF
>TRBJ2-1|.|TRBV7-2|14|.
TGTGCCAGCACCATAGCGGCTAGGTGGTATGAGCAGTTCTTC
CASTIAARWYEQFF
>TRBJ1-5|.|TRBV2|13|few
TGTGCCAGCAGCCTCGCCGGCGGACTGCCCCAGCATTTT
CASSLAGGLPQHF
>TRBJ2-1|.|TRBV10-3|12|.
TGTGCCTCCCAAGGGACTCTCAATGAGCAGTTCTTC
CASQGTLNEQFF
>TRBJ2-1|.|TRBV7-6|15|.
TGTGCCAGCAGCTTATGGGGGGAAAACTACAATGAGCAGTTCTTC
CASSLWGENYNEQFF
>TRBJ1-2|.|TRBV10-1|13|.
TGCGCCAGCAGCGCGGGACGGATTTATGGCTACACCTTC
CASSAGRIYGYTF
>TRBJ2-2|.|TRBV7-6|15|once
TGTGCCAGCAGCTTAGTGGGGGGGAACACCGGGGAGCTGTTTTTT
CASSLVGGNTGELFF
>TRBJ1-2|.|TRBV7-9|17|.
TGTGCCAGCAGCTCTGGGGCAGGGGATAAAGTGGGCTATGGCTACACCTTC
CASSSGAGDKVGYGYTF
>TRBJ2-3|.|TRBV19|15|once
TGTGCCAGTAGTAACCCCCGGAGGGACACAGATACGCAGTATTTT
CASSNPRRDTDTQYF
>TRBJ1-1|TRBD1|TRBV10-3|16|.
TGTGCCATCAGTGAGCGGGACAGGGAGGCGGACACTGAAGCTTTCTTT
CAISERDREADTEAFF
>TRBJ1-6|TRBD1|TRBV7-9|16|.
TGTGCCAGCAGCCGTCGGACAGGTTCCACTAATTCACCCCTCCACTTT
CASSRRTGSTNSPLHF
>TRBJ2-5|TRBD2|TRBV14|15|once
TGTGCCAGCAGCCAAGATGGACTAGCGGTAGAGACCCAGTACTTC
CASSQDGLAVETQYF
>TRBJ2-3|TRBD2|TRBV7-2|13|.
TGTGCCAGCAGCTTAGGGACTAGCGGGTATAAGTATTTT
CASSLGTSGYKYF
>TRBJ1-1|TRBD1|TRBV28|13|.
TGTGCCAGCAGTACAGGGGGTAACACTGAAGCTTTCTTT
CASSTGGNTEAFF
>TRBJ2-6|TRBD1|TRBV9|17|few
TGTGCCAGCAGCGGGACAGGGCCTACGGGCGGGGCCAACGTCCTGACTTTC
CASSGTGPTGGANVLTF
>TRBJ2-7|.|TRBV6-5|16|.
TGTGCCAGCAGTTACCACCGGCCGGAGCGGCCGGACGAGCAGTACTTC
CASSYHRPERPDEQYF